This TCR beta chain was recovered during a study of T-cell memory formation after mild COVID-19. On the study more broadly: Among the donors, TCR clusters were largely specific to each donor. Study-wide results and caveats: There was a balanced CD4/CD8 profile in clones contracting day 15 to 85, and later expanders leaned CD4+. Those CD4+ clones that contracted were mainly in CM and EM (CD8+ ones in EMRA).

Worth noting for this clonotype: What it recognizes is unknown.

TCRalpha and TCRbeta libraries used 5'RACE with constant-segment primers and UMIs. TCRdb fed the 5' RACE reads into MiXCR, producing one record per CDR3 protein. The profile shows roughly 200,000 distinct CDR3 sequences, under 20% of them singletons. This CDR3 comprises 16 residues. Input material: PBMCs or a T cell subset sorted from them (not recorded which). The sequence derives from an adult woman who had mild COVID-19 (a few samples of this study predate the infection). Cell type and time point are not known. The rearrangement joins TRBV21-1 to TRBJ2-6; TRBD1, the table's D call, lacks a check against the DNA. TRBV21-1 is given as a pseudogene. The CDR3 region is CASSGQENSGANVLTF. The CDR3 DNA reads as TGTGCCAGCAGCGGACAAGAAAACTCTGGGGCCAACGTCCTGACTTTC.